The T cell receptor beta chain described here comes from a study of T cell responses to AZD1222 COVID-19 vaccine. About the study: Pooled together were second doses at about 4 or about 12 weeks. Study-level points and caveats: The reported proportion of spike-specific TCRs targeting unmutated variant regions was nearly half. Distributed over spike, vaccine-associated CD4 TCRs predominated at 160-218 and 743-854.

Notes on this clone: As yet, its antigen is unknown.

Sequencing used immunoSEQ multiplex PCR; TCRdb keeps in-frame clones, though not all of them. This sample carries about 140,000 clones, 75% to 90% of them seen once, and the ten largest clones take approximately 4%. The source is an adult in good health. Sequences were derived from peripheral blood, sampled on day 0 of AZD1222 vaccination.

The CDR3 DNA follows: TGTGCCAGCAGCGCGCTTGGGTACTCTGGAAACACCATATATTTT. Its protein product is CASSALGYSGNTIYF. The chain has TRBV25-1 and TRBJ1-3, with D uncertain. V lost 6 bases and J 0 bases, leaving 12 bases between the germline ends. Germline values: CDR1 MGHDK, CDR2 SYGVNS. The CDR3 extends over 15 amino acids.